Shown below are 24 T cell receptor beta chains from a single sample sequenced in a study of T-cell memory formation after mild COVID-19. TCRdb re-called the 5' RACE reads through MiXCR, storing one row per CDR3 protein. The profile shows about 170,000 distinct CDR3 sequences, 10% to 15% of them singletons. The specimen was PBMCs or a T cell subset sorted from them (not recorded which). The receptors stem from a man aged 18 to 30 who had mild COVID-19 (a few samples of this study predate the infection). Cell type and time point are not known.

The rearrangement uses TRBV7-9 and TRBJ1-2; D uncertain. CDR1 and CDR2 from the germline V gene are SEHNR and FQNEAQ (reference sequence). The length of the CDR3 is 13 residues. V lost 1 base and J 8 bases, leaving 11 bases between the germline ends. The CDR3 DNA sequence: TGTGCCAGCAGCTTAGAGGGCCCAGTAGGCTACACCTTC. Amino acids: CASSLEGPVGYTF.

This rearrangement joins TRBV18 to TRBJ1-4, with D uncertain. V lost 3 bases and J 5 bases, leaving 13 bases between the germline ends. CDR1 and CDR2 (germline): KGHSH, LQKENI. This CDR3 region has 15 residues. DNA of the CDR3: TGTGCCAGCTCACCGGGTTCTTGGCAGAATGAAAAACTGTTTTTT. This codes for CASSPGSWQNEKLFF.

The chain combines TRBV24-1 with TRBJ2-2; D is unclear. Trimming left V 0 bases short and J 2 bases short, with 9 bases between. Germline V gene data show CDR1 as KGHDR and CDR2 as SFDVKD. The CDR3 consists of 16 residues. The CDR3 here is CATSDLGGPNTGELFF. The CDR3 nucleotides read TGTGCCACCAGTGATTTGGGCGGACCCAACACCGGGGAGCTGTTTTTT.

Only a few counts were recorded for this clonotype. This CDR3 is CASSSGEETQYF. In DNA, the CDR3 is TGTGCCAGCTCCTCCGGGGAAGAGACCCAGTACTTC. This chain links TRBV12-3 or TRBV12-4 with TRBJ2-5, with D maybe TRBD2 (5 bases). V was cut by 8 bases and J by 3 bases, with 10 bases left in between. The CDR3 runs 12 residues.

A few counts support this clonotype. This chain connects TRBV7-2 to TRBJ2-2; D is unresolved. This CDR3 has 14 amino acids. Trimming shortened V by 5 bases and J by 0 bases, and 7 bases separated the two germline ends. CDR1 is SGHTA, CDR2 FQGNSA, per germline. CDR3 in DNA: TGTGCCAGCAGCAAGGCGACGAACACCGGGGAGCTGTTTTTT. It specifies CASSKATNTGELFF.

This clonotype was counted a few times. The rearrangement links TRBV7-2 to TRBJ2-5, with no clear D. Trimming stripped 0 bases from V and 0 bases from J, with 2 bases between. The CDR3 contains 13 residues. Germline V gives CDR1 SGHTA, CDR2 FQGNSA. CDR3 nucleotide sequence: TGTGCCAGCAGCTTAGCGAACCAAGAGACCCAGTACTTC. Translating it yields CASSLANQETQYF.

This clonotype has at least ten counts. This sequence joins TRBV10-1 and TRBJ2-3; D gene unclear. The germline V gene encodes CDR1 WNHNN and CDR2 SYGVQD (reference sequence). The CDR3 is made up of 13 amino acids. Trimming pared 5 bases from V and 0 bases from J, leaving 6 bases between. Written as DNA, the CDR3 is TGCGCCAGCAGTCGAGGAAGCACAGATACGCAGTATTTT. The encoded protein is CASSRGSTDTQYF.

V and J are TRBV7-2 and TRBJ1-1; the D gene is possibly TRBD1 (5 bases). This CDR3 is built from 14 residues. Trimming shortened V by 1 base and J by 8 bases, and 14 bases separated the two germline ends. CDR1 and CDR2 (germline): SGHTA, FQGNSA. CDR3 protein: CASSLDRGAREAFF. DNA of the CDR3: TGTGCCAGCAGCTTAGATCGAGGGGCCCGAGAAGCTTTCTTT. Supplemented by reference TRBV7-2 and TRBJ1-1, the full variable domain reads GAGVSQSPSNKVTEKGKDVELRCDPISGHTALYWYRQSLGQGLEFLIYFQGNSAPDKSGLPSDRFSAERTGGSVSTLTIQRTQQEDSAVYLCASSLDRGAREAFFGQGTRLTVV.

This chain joins TRBV24-1 and TRBJ1-5, with D uncertain. The CDR3 is made up of 11 amino acids. Per germline, CDR1 KGHDR and CDR2 SFDVKD. The V and J ends lost 2 bases and 5 bases respectively, with 0 bases between them. CDR3 DNA: TGTGCCACCAGTGATTATCAGCCCCAGCATTTT. It codes for CATSDYQPQHF.

The rearrangement joins TRBV25-1 to TRBJ2-3, with D maybe TRBD2 (6 bases). Trimming took 0 bases from V and 3 from J, leaving 13 bases between them. Germline V gene data show CDR1 as MGHDK and CDR2 as SYGVNS. The CDR3 is 16 amino acids. The CDR3 here is CASSEYLGLRTDTQYF. The CDR3 coding sequence is TGTGCCAGCAGTGAATATCTAGGACTAAGGACAGATACGCAGTATTTT. Together with reference TRBV25-1 and TRBJ2-3, the CDR3 gives the full variable domain: EADIYQTPRYLVIGTGKKITLECSQTMGHDKMYWYQQDPGMELHLIHYSYGVNSTEKGDLSSESTVSRIRTEHFPLTLESARPSHTSQYLCASSEYLGLRTDTQYFGPGTRLTVL.

Here the CDR3 reads CASSVLSGTTDTQYF. The CDR3 coding sequence is TGTGCCAGCAGCGTACTGTCGGGGACCACAGATACGCAGTATTTT. The chain joins TRBV9 to TRBJ2-3; D may be TRBD1 or TRBD2 (5 bases each). The CDR3 spans 15 residues. Germline V gene data show CDR1 as SGDLS and CDR2 as YYNGEE. V was pared by 1 base and J by 2 bases, with 11 bases between.

In its sample, this clonotype was seen a few times. The chain combines TRBV28 with TRBJ2-1, with D hard to call. Germline CDR1 is MDHEN and CDR2 is SYDVKM. This CDR3 contains 11 residues. Trimming shortened V by 4 bases and J by 7 bases, and 5 bases separated the two germline ends. CDR3 nucleotides: TGTGCCAGCAGTTACCCGAATGAGCAGTTCTTC. Protein sequence: CASSYPNEQFF.

This clonotype was seen more than once but under ten times. The V and J genes are TRBV24-1 and TRBJ2-1; D uncertain. Trimming took 4 bases from V and 3 from J, leaving 15 bases between them. This CDR3 spans 16 amino acids. Germline CDR1 KGHDR, CDR2 SFDVKD. CDR3 DNA sequence: TGTGCCACCAGTGACCCCGGAAGCCCCGGCTACAATGAGCAGTTCTTC. It yields the protein CATSDPGSPGYNEQFF.

This clonotype was detected a few times. The chain joins TRBV4-2 to TRBJ1-5; TRBD1 aligns across 8 bases. V lost 4 bases and J lost 5; bases outside the gene matches: 4. Germline V gene data show CDR1 as LGHNA and CDR2 as YNFKEQ. The CDR3 totals 14 residues. This CDR3 is CASSRPGQDQPQHF. The CDR3 nucleotides are TGTGCCAGCAGCCGGCCGGGACAGGATCAGCCCCAGCATTTT.

V gene TRBV12-3 or TRBV12-4 combines with J gene TRBJ2-5; 9 nucleotides line up with TRBD2. V lost 6 bases to trimming and J lost 1 base; unmatched junction nucleotides: 9. The CDR3 is 16 amino acids. The CDR3 spells CASSLRTSARQETQYF. The CDR3 region has the DNA TGTGCCAGCAGCCTAAGGACTAGCGCACGCCAAGAGACCCAGTACTTC.

This clonotype has only a few counts. J is TRBJ2-5 and V is TRBV5-1; D perhaps matches TRBD2 (6 bases). With 2 bases removed from V and 4 bases from J, the gap between germline ends came to 15 bases. The CDR3 extends over 15 amino acids. Germline values: CDR1 SGHRS, CDR2 YFSETQ. CDR3 bases: TGCGCCAGCAGCTTCATTAGCCAGGGAGGAGAGACCCAGTACTTC. It is translated as CASSFISQGGETQYF.

The V gene is TRBV5-1, the J gene TRBJ2-3; 10 bases map to TRBD2. V shed 6 bases and J 5 bases; nucleotides not matched to a gene: 12. Germline CDR1 reads SGHRS; CDR2 reads YFSETQ. This CDR3 is 16 amino acids long. The CDR3 DNA is TGCGCCAGCACGGGTTGGGCTAGCGGGGGTGAAGATACGCAGTATTTT. Translation: CASTGWASGGEDTQYF.

This clonotype was seen at least ten times. The chain links TRBV5-1 to TRBJ2-2, with D hard to call. Germline CDR1 reads SGHRS; CDR2 reads YFSETQ. Trimming shortened V by 3 bases and J by 2 bases, and 8 bases separated the two germline ends. The CDR3 is 14 amino acids. In DNA, the CDR3 is TGCGCCAGCAGCTCAGACGGTAACACCGGGGAGCTGTTTTTT. It encodes CASSSDGNTGELFF.

Ten or more counts support this clonotype. The gene calls are TRBV18 and TRBJ2-4; D possibly corresponds to TRBD1 (5 bases). The V end lost 1 base, the J end lost 8 bases, and 12 bases lay between the germline ends. The CDR3 has 14 amino acids. Per germline, CDR1 KGHSH and CDR2 LQKENI. The CDR3 DNA is TGTGCCAGCTCACCACGGGCAGGGTTATACATTCAGTACTTC. Translated, it gives CASSPRAGLYIQYF.

In its sample, this clonotype was seen a few times. The rearrangement joins TRBV5-1 to TRBJ1-1, with unresolved D. Germline CDR1 and CDR2: SGHRS and YFSETQ. The CDR3 is 14 residues long. V lost 4 bases and J 7 bases, leaving 17 bases between the germline ends. The CDR3 region has the DNA TGCGCCAGCAGCCGCGAAAGGACGGACGGTGAAGCTTTCTTT. As protein: CASSRERTDGEAFF.

DNA of the CDR3: TGCAGTGCTAGAGAGCCAAGCACAGATACGCAGTATTTT. Translating it yields CSAREPSTDTQYF. The rearrangement uses TRBV20-1 and TRBJ2-3; no clear D gene. The ends were cut back, 0 bases at V and 0 bases at J, with 4 bases in the middle. Germline V gene sequence: CDR1 DFQATT, CDR2 SNEGSKA (reference sequence). CDR3 length: 13 amino acids.

The rearrangement joins TRBV6-5 to TRBJ2-2; D is possibly TRBD2 (7 bases). CDR3 length: 16 residues. CDR1 MNHEY and CDR2 SVGAGI come from the germline V gene. Trimming left V 6 bases short and J 1 base short, with 15 bases between. Here the CDR3 DNA reads TGTGCCAGCAGCCAGACTAGGGGGGGGAACACCGGGGAGCTGTTTTTT. As protein: CASSQTRGGNTGELFF.

This clonotype was counted between two and nine times. The V and J genes are TRBV7-9 and TRBJ2-3, with 11 bases lining up with TRBD2. From germline, CDR1 is SEHNR and CDR2 FQNEAQ (reference sequence). The CDR3 sequence is 16 residues long. J gave up 4 bases and V 4 bases, and 7 bases lay outside the gene matches. The CDR3 reads CASSSALAGAPDTQYF. The CDR3 DNA sequence: TGTGCCAGCAGCTCCGCACTAGCGGGGGCCCCAGATACGCAGTATTTT.

The V call is TRBV3-1, the J call TRBJ2-5, with 12 bases aligning to TRBD2. CDR1 is LGHDT and CDR2 is YNNKEL in the germline V gene (reference sequence). The ends lost 7 bases at V and 2 bases at J; junction bases unmatched: 14. The CDR3 consists of 18 residues. The CDR3 nucleotides are TGTGCCAGCAACCTAGCGGGGGGGCCGGTGTCAGCGCAAGAGACCCAGTACTTC. Protein: CASNLAGGPVSAQETQYF.